Below, 5 T cell receptor beta chains from the same sample are listed, as sequenced in a study of neoadjuvant anti-PD-1 for oral cavity cancer (dated by TCRdb to the early 2020s). The sample's time point label is to be understood as: after neoadjuvant nivolumab, at surgical resection. The library was built by means of the immunoSEQ multiplex PCR assay. TCRdb's version of the immuneACCESS table is confined to in-frame rearrangements and falls short of the full clone set. An unresolved V gene accounts for under half of the shortfall where checked; the remainder is of unknown origin. This sample gives approximately 42,000 clones in total; about three quarters of them show up just once. The ten largest clones take up more than 4% of the sample. Specimen: PBMCs, collected after nivolumab (anti-PD-1) treatment. These receptors all stem from a person aged 35-79 years with oral cavity squamous cell carcinoma.

By its share, this clone is medium-sized. The CDR3 loop is CASSLLEGGLNYGYTF. CDR3 nucleotides: TGTGCCAGCAGTTTATTGGAGGGAGGGTTGAACTATGGCTACACCTTC. The chain joins TRBV27 to TRBJ1-2; D is unresolved. Per germline, CDR1 MNHEY and CDR2 SMNVEV (reference sequence). The CDR3 covers 16 residues. Trimming took 1 base from V and 2 from J, leaving 14 bases between them.

The chain recombines TRBV5-4 with TRBJ1-6, with D maybe TRBD1 (5 bases). CDR1 and CDR2 from the germline V gene are SGHNT and YYREEE (reference sequence). The CDR3 sequence is 14 residues long. Trimming pared 2 bases from V and 6 bases from J, leaving 9 bases between. This CDR3 reads CASSFGGGNSPLHF. DNA of the CDR3: TGTGCCAGCAGCTTCGGGGGAGGTAATTCACCCCTCCACTTT.

The chain carries TRBV7-3 and TRBJ2-2; weak D call: TRBD1 (5 bases). CDR1 and CDR2 from the germline V gene are SGHTA and FQGTGA. The CDR3 sequence is 15 residues long. Trimming took 4 bases from V and 6 from J, leaving 15 bases between them. CDR3 in DNA: TGTGCCAGCAGCTCCGACAGTACTCGCTCCGGGGAGCTGTTTTTT. It encodes CASSSDSTRSGELFF.

This sequence joins TRBV7-3 and TRBJ2-1; D assignment may be TRBD1 or TRBD2 (5 bases each). V shed 5 bases and J shed 0 bases, with 14 bases lying between them. Germline V lookup: CDR1 SGHTA, CDR2 FQGTGA. The CDR3 is made up of 16 amino acids. This CDR3 reads CASSRTGQGSYNEQFF. The CDR3 DNA is TGTGCCAGCAGCCGCACGGGGCAGGGCTCCTACAATGAGCAGTTCTTC.

This chain links TRBV6-4 with TRBJ2-3; 7 bases are a match to TRBD1. Germline CDR1 MRHNA, CDR2 SNTAGT. CDR3 size: 15 residues. Losses at the gene ends were 4 bases for V and 0 bases for J; bases not matched to a gene: 4. The CDR3 region is CASSAQGDSTDTQYF. Here the CDR3 DNA reads TGTGCCAGCAGTGCCCAGGGGGATAGCACAGATACGCAGTATTTT.